This T cell receptor (beta chain) is drawn from a study of beta chain features in type 1 diabetes. Turning to the study itself: The study found patients and healthy donors alike in age, gender and cell yields. Study conclusions and caveats: Type 1 diabetes patients had TCRB CDR3s that were shorter (moderately but significantly so) in all four CD4+ subsets.

This clone was seen only a few times. Its target is not known. All of the sorted populations showed purity greater than 95%. As every portion of the isolated RNA was reverse transcribed, the sequencing read expressed TCRB transcripts. Here immunoSEQ multiplex PCR was the method, and the copy in TCRdb shows in-frame clones only, minus some. The table records about 290,000 clones, 8% of them present only once. Germline CDR1 SGHNT, CDR2 YYREEE (reference sequence). V trimming: 7 bases; J trimming: 5 bases; junction bases outside the gene matches: 10. The CDR3 spans 14 residues. The specimen was central memory CD4+ T cells from blood. The chain combines TRBV5-4 with TRBJ2-3; 7 bases fit TRBD2. This sequence originates from a woman aged 18-35 years in good health. The CDR3 protein is CASSTGAGVDTQYF. The CDR3 nucleotides read TGTGCCAGCTCTACCGGGGCGGGAGTAGATACGCAGTATTTT.